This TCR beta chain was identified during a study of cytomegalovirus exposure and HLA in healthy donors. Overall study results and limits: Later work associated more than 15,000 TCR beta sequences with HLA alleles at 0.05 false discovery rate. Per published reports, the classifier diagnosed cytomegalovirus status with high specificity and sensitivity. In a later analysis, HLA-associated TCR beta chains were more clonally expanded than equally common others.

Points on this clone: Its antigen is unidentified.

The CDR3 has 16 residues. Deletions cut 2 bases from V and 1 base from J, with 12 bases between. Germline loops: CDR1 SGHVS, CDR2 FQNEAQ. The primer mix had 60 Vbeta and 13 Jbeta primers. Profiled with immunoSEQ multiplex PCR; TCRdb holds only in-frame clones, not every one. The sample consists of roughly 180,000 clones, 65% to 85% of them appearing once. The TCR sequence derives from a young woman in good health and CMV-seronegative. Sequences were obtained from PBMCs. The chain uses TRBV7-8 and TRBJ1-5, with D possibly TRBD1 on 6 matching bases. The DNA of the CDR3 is TGTGCCAGCAGCTTATGGGGGCAGTTCAGCAATCAGCCCCAGCATTTT. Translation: CASSLWGQFSNQPQHF.